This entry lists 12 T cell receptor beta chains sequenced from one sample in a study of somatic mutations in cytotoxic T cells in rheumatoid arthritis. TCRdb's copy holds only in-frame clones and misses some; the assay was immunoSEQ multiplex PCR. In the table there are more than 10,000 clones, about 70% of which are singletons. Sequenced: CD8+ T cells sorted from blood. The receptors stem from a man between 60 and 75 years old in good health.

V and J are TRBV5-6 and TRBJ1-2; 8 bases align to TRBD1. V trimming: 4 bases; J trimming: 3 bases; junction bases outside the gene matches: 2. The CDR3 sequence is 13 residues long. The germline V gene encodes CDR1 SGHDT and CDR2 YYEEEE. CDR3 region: CASSPTGDYGYTF. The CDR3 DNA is TGTGCCAGCAGCCCGACAGGGGACTATGGCTACACCTTC.

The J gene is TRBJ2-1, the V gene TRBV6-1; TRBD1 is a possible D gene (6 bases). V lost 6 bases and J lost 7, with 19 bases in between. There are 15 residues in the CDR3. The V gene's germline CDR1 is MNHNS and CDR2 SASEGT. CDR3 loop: CASSQKPGTPNEQFF. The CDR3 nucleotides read TGTGCCAGCAGCCAAAAACCCGGGACACCGAATGAGCAGTTCTTC.

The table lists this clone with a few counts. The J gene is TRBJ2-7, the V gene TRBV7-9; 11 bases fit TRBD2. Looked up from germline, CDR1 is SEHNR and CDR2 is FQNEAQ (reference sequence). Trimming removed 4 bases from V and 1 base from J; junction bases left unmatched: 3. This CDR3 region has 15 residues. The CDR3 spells CASSSGLAASYEQYF. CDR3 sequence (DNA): TGTGCCAGCAGCTCGGGACTAGCGGCTTCCTACGAGCAGTACTTC.

In DNA form, the CDR3 reads TGTGCCAGCAGCCCACAGACGGAAACCTACGAGCAGTACTTC. Translation: CASSPQTETYEQYF. The chain is built from TRBV7-3 and TRBJ2-7; D is uncertain. Looked up from germline, CDR1 is SGHTA and CDR2 is FQGTGA. V dropped 5 bases and J dropped 2 bases, with 13 bases sitting between them. The CDR3 contains 14 residues.

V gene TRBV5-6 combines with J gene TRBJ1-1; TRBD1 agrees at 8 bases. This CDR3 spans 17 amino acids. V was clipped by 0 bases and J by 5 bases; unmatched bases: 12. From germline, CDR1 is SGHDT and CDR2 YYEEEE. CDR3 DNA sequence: TGTGCCAGCAGCTTGGTAGGGGTGTTACAGGGGGGAACTGAAGCTTTCTTT. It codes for CASSLVGVLQGGTEAFF.

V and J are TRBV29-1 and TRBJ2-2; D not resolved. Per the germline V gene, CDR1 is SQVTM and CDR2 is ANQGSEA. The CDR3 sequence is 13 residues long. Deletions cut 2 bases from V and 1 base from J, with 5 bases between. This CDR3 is CSVETENTGELFF. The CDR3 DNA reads TGCAGCGTTGAAACGGAGAACACCGGGGAGCTGTTTTTT.

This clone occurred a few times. The CDR3 here is CASSSSRGLSDCGELFF. The CDR3 nucleotides are TGTGCCAGCAGTTCCTCCCGCGGACTTTCCGATTGCGGGGAGCTGTTTTTT. The rearrangement joins TRBV27 to TRBJ2-2, with a tentative D call TRBD2 (5 bases). Germline CDR1 MNHEY, CDR2 SMNVEV (reference sequence). The CDR3 sequence is 17 residues long. V gave up 4 bases and J gave up 7 bases, with 22 bases separating them.

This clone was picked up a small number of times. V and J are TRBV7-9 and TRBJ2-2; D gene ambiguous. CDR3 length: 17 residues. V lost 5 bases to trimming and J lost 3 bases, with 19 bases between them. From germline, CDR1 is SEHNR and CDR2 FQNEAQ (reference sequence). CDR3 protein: CASSLSHTAPDTGELFF. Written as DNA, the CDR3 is TGTGCCAGCAGCCTGAGCCACACAGCCCCGGACACCGGGGAGCTGTTTTTT.

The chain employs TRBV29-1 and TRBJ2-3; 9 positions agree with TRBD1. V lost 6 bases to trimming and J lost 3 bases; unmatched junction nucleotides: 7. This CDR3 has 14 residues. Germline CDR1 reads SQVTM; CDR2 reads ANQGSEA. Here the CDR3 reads CSVKTGQGTDTQYF. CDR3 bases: TGCAGCGTCAAAACCGGACAGGGGACAGATACGCAGTATTTT.

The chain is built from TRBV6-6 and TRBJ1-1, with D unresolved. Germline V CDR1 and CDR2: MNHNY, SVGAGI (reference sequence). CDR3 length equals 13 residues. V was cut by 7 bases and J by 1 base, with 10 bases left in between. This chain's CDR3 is CASIPDRNTEAFF. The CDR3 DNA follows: TGTGCCAGCATTCCAGACCGGAACACTGAAGCTTTCTTT.

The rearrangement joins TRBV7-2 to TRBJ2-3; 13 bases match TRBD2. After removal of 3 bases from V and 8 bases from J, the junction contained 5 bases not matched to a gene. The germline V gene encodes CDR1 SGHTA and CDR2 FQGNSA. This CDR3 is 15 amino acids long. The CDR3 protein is CASSFTSGGAGTQYF. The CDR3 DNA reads TGTGCCAGCAGCTTCACTAGCGGGGGGGCTGGTACGCAGTATTTT.

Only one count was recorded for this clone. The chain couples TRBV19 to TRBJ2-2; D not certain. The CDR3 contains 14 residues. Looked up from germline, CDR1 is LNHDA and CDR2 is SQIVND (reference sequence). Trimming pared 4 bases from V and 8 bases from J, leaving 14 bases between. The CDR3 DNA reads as TGTGCCAGTAGTACTTTAAACGGGTCAGGGGAGCTGTTTTTT. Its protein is CASSTLNGSGELFF.